This is a list of T cell receptor beta chains from one sample in a study of cytomegalovirus exposure and HLA in healthy donors. Only in-frame clones appear in the TCRdb table, and some are missing; sequencing was by immunoSEQ multiplex PCR. The sample consists of over 150,000 clones, over 70% of them appearing once. Material: PBMCs. Source of these receptors: a woman aged 25 to 45 in good health and CMV-seropositive. Both conserved end residues are part of each CDR3. D genes are given only for firm matches. Clone size, where shown, is once, few, many, or a class for clones that have expanded.

d_call	clone_size	v_call	j_call	cdr3_aa	cdr3_nt
.	.	TRBV18	TRBJ2-1	CASSPDIDEQFF	TGTGCCAGCTCACCCGATATAGATGAGCAGTTCTTC
TRBD1	many	TRBV6-5	TRBJ1-1	CASSRDREANTEAFF	TGTGCCAGCAGTCGGGACAGGGAAGCGAACACTGAAGCTTTCTTT
.	.	TRBV9	TRBJ2-4	CASSVGGAKNIQYF	TGTGCCAGCAGCGTAGGAGGGGCCAAAAACATTCAGTACTTC
TRBD1	.	TRBV7-9	TRBJ1-2	CASSSLRGNYGYTF	TGTGCCAGCAGCTCCCTCAGGGGGAACTATGGCTACACCTTC
.	.	TRBV19	TRBJ1-5	CASSIEEVRHF	TGTGCCAGTAGTATAGAGGAGGTCCGGCATTTT
.	.	TRBV5-1	TRBJ2-3	CASSNMATSTDTQYF	TGCGCCAGCAGCAATATGGCGACTAGCACAGATACGCAGTATTTT
.	.	TRBV7-9	TRBJ2-5	CASSLGETGEVSETQYF	TGTGCCAGCAGCTTAGGGGAAACAGGGGAGGTTTCAGAGACCCAGTACTTC
.	once	TRBV30	TRBJ2-1	CAYQPSGYRNNEQFF	TGTGCCTACCAGCCTTCAGGATACCGCAACAATGAGCAGTTCTTC
TRBD2	.	TRBV5-6	TRBJ2-1	CASSPLASGSPYNEQFF	TGTGCCAGCAGCCCGCTGGCTAGCGGGAGTCCCTACAATGAGCAGTTCTTC
.	.	TRBV9	TRBJ1-1	CASTSGGRTEAFF	TGTGCCAGCACCTCCGGGGGGAGGACTGAAGCTTTCTTT
.	few	TRBV11-3	TRBJ2-5	CASSSIRGQETQYF	TGTGCCAGCAGCTCTATCAGGGGACAAGAGACCCAGTACTTC
.	.	TRBV28	TRBJ2-2	CASSFEGVGGELFF	TGTGCCAGCAGTTTCGAGGGGGTAGGCGGGGAGCTGTTTTTT
.	.	TRBV7-8	TRBJ2-7	CASSFPGTYEQYF	TGTGCCAGCAGCTTCCCAGGGACCTACGAGCAGTACTTC
.	.	TRBV28	TRBJ2-3	CASSLLQSTQYF	TGTGCCAGCAGTTTGTTACAAAGTACGCAGTATTTT
.	.	TRBV6-5	TRBJ1-1	CASTITRGGLTEAFF	TGTGCCAGCACGATAACTAGGGGGGGGCTCACTGAAGCTTTCTTT
.	once	TRBV19	TRBJ1-2	CASSSRDTSNYGYTF	TGTGCCAGTAGTAGTCGGGACACTTCTAACTATGGCTACACCTTC
.	.	TRBV7-2	TRBJ1-1	CASSFDRRTEAFF	TGTGCCAGCAGCTTTGACAGACGTACTGAAGCTTTCTTT
.	.	TRBV18	TRBJ2-5	CASSPSLVPETQYF	TGTGCCAGCTCACCAAGCCTAGTTCCGGAGACCCAGTACTTC
TRBD1	.	TRBV28	TRBJ1-5	CASVDRGQVEPQHF	TGTGCCAGCGTGGACAGGGGGCAAGTAGAGCCCCAGCATTTT
TRBD2	.	TRBV7-6	TRBJ2-2	CASSLLAGVGGELFF	TGTGCCAGCAGCTTACTAGCGGGAGTGGGCGGGGAGCTGTTTTTT
TRBD1	.	TRBV2	TRBJ1-5	CASTLGPDREKQPQHF	TGTGCCAGCACCCTCGGCCCGGACAGGGAAAAGCAGCCCCAGCATTTT
TRBD1	.	TRBV7-2	TRBJ1-1	CASSYRQGPFF	TGTGCCAGCAGCTACCGACAGGGTCCTTTCTTT
TRBD1	few	TRBV18	TRBJ1-1	CASSPDNRGGNTEAFF	TGTGCCAGCTCACCTGACAACAGGGGGGGAAACACTGAAGCTTTCTTT
.	.	TRBV5-4	TRBJ2-7	CASSRDSYSYEQYF	TGTGCCAGCAGCCGGGACTCTTACTCCTACGAGCAGTACTTC
TRBD1	.	TRBV7-8	TRBJ1-2	CASSFFTGGAYGYTF	TGTGCCAGCAGCTTCTTTACAGGGGGCGCGTATGGCTACACCTTC
TRBD2	.	TRBV7-9	TRBJ2-2	CASSSSLIALAGRGELFF	TGTGCCAGCAGCTCGTCTCTAATTGCCCTAGCCGGGAGGGGGGAGCTGTTTTTT
.	once	TRBV19	TRBJ2-2	CASSINPAGTGELFF	TGTGCCAGTAGTATAAACCCCGCGGGAACCGGGGAGCTGTTTTTT
TRBD2	.	TRBV5-1	TRBJ2-2	CASSLGLAGARELFF	TGCGCCAGCAGCTTGGGGCTAGCGGGAGCCAGGGAGCTGTTTTTT
.	.	TRBV5-1	TRBJ2-5	CASSLEGHRQETQYF	TGCGCCAGCAGCTTGGAGGGGCACAGACAAGAGACCCAGTACTTC
.	.	TRBV6-5	TRBJ1-3	CASSYGGVTGNTIYF	TGTGCCAGCAGTTACGGGGGCGTTACTGGAAACACCATATATTTT
TRBD2	.	TRBV4-2	TRBJ2-7	CASSQDHLAGDLSYGQYF	TGTGCCAGCAGCCAAGATCATCTAGCGGGAGATCTCTCCTACGGGCAGTACTTC
.	.	TRBV9	TRBJ2-5	CASSAPKAGSYQETQYF	TGTGCCAGCAGCGCCCCAAAGGCAGGTTCGTACCAAGAGACCCAGTACTTC
.	.	TRBV2	TRBJ1-3	CASSGDTQSSGNTIYF	TGTGCCAGCAGTGGGGACACCCAGAGCTCTGGAAACACCATATATTTT
TRBD1	once	TRBV27	TRBJ2-2	CASSPGTGATIYTGELFF	TGTGCCAGCAGTCCCGGGACAGGGGCCACGATCTACACCGGGGAGCTGTTTTTT
TRBD2	.	TRBV5-4	TRBJ2-5	CASSKTTSGSGTQYF	TGTGCCAGCAGTAAGACGACTAGCGGGAGCGGGACCCAGTACTTC
.	once	TRBV27	TRBJ2-1	CASSSLPLSYNEQFF	TGTGCCAGCAGTTCCCTACCCCTCTCCTACAATGAGCAGTTCTTC
.	.	TRBV5-4	TRBJ2-2	CASSFTPIAGELFF	TGTGCCAGCAGCTTCACGCCTATTGCCGGGGAGCTGTTTTTT
TRBD2	once	TRBV6-5	TRBJ2-5	CASRVAGVETQYF	TGTGCCAGCAGGGTAGCGGGAGTTGAGACCCAGTACTTC
.	.	TRBV30	TRBJ2-1	CAWSVGRAGVYEQFF	TGTGCCTGGAGTGTCGGGCGTGCGGGTGTATATGAGCAGTTCTTC
TRBD2	.	TRBV11-3	TRBJ2-1	CASSFSSGAEQFF	TGTGCCAGCAGCTTCTCTAGCGGAGCTGAGCAGTTCTTC
.	few	TRBV6-5	TRBJ1-4	CASSYGQHNEKLFF	TGTGCCAGCAGTTACGGACAGCATAATGAAAAACTGTTTTTT
TRBD2	.	TRBV5-6	TRBJ2-3	CASSFKTSGRLADTQYF	TGTGCCAGCAGCTTCAAGACTAGCGGGAGATTGGCAGATACGCAGTATTTT
.	.	TRBV5-1	TRBJ2-1	CASSALYNEQFF	TGCGCCAGCAGCGCACTCTACAATGAGCAGTTCTTC
.	few	TRBV7-9	TRBJ1-1	CASSHDREAFF	TGTGCCAGCAGCCACGACAGAGAAGCTTTCTTT
TRBD2	.	TRBV19	TRBJ2-3	CASSPQNLAGGRDTQYF	TGTGCCAGTAGTCCTCAAAATCTAGCGGGAGGAAGAGATACGCAGTATTTT
TRBD2	.	TRBV15	TRBJ2-4	CATSRDTGTRGNIQYF	TGTGCCACCAGCAGAGATACCGGGACTAGGGGAAACATTCAGTACTTC
.	.	TRBV27	TRBJ1-3	CASRAGISGNTIYF	TGTGCCAGCAGGGCGGGAATCTCTGGAAACACCATATATTTT
.	.	TRBV7-2	TRBJ1-1	CASSLEGVEVTEAFF	TGTGCCAGCAGCTTAGAGGGGGTGGAGGTCACTGAAGCTTTCTTT
.	once	TRBV5-4	TRBJ1-2	CASSLGPTEGYTF	TGTGCCAGCAGCTTGGGCCCTACGGAGGGCTACACCTTC
.	.	TRBV6-6	TRBJ2-5	CASSYSRAQETQYF	TGTGCCAGCAGTTACTCACGCGCGCAAGAGACCCAGTACTTC
.	few	TRBV9	TRBJ1-1	CASSAGSGTEAFF	TGTGCCAGCAGCGCAGGGTCAGGTACTGAAGCTTTCTTT
TRBD2	.	TRBV28	TRBJ2-1	CASRTSGGQNEQFF	TGTGCCAGCAGGACTTCGGGAGGTCAGAATGAGCAGTTCTTC
TRBD1	.	TRBV10-3	TRBJ1-6	CAISDGDRNSPLHF	TGTGCCATCAGTGATGGGGACAGAAATTCACCCCTCCACTTT
.	.	TRBV7-2	TRBJ2-3	CASSLPPGADTQYF	TGTGCCAGCAGCTTACCGCCAGGGGCCGATACGCAGTATTTT
TRBD2	.	TRBV7-2	TRBJ2-1	CASSLVARKAGGPNEQFF	TGTGCCAGCAGCTTAGTTGCCCGGAAAGCGGGAGGGCCCAATGAGCAGTTCTTC
TRBD1	.	TRBV30	TRBJ2-7	CAWRGTGIYEQYF	TGTGCCTGGAGAGGGACAGGGATATACGAGCAGTACTTC
TRBD2	.	TRBV5-1	TRBJ2-2	CASCGGRGTGELFF	TGCGCATCCTGTGGCGGGAGAGGCACCGGGGAGCTGTTTTTT
.	once	TRBV6-5	TRBJ2-1	CASSYTSNEQFF	TGTGCCAGCAGCTATACTAGCAATGAGCAGTTCTTC